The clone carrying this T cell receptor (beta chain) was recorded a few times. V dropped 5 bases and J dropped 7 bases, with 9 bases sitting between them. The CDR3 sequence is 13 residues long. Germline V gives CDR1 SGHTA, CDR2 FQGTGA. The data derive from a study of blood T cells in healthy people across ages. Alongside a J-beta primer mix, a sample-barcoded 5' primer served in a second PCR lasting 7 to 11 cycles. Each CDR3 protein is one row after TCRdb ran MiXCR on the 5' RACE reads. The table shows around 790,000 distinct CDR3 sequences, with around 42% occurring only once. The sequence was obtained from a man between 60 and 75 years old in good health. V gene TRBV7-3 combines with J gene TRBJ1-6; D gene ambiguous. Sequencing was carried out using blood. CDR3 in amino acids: CASSLSRNSPLHF. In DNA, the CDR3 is TGTGCCAGCAGCCTCTCAAGGAATTCACCCCTCCACTTT.